Listed below are T cell receptor beta chains from one sample, sequenced in a study of T cells in Graves' hyperthyroidism and ophthalmopathy. TCRdb re-derived calls from the multiplex PCR reads in MiXCR, one entry per CDR3 protein. This table holds some 380,000 distinct CDR3 sequences, less than 15% found once. Sequences were obtained from blood. The origin of the receptors is a man aged 25-45 years with Graves' hyperthyroidism that later progressed to Graves' ophthalmopathy. Both conserved end residues are part of each CDR3. D genes are given only for firm matches. The size entry is marked missing in some rows and otherwise reads once, few, many or a size class.

>few|TRBJ1-5|.|TRBV18
CASSPPTFNQPQHF
TGTGCCAGCTCACCACCGACGTTTAATCAGCCCCAGCATTTT
>few|TRBJ2-3|TRBD1|TRBV7-9
CASSPGQGRTDTQYF
TGTGCCAGCAGCCCCGGACAGGGGAGGACAGATACGCAGTATTTT
>few|TRBJ2-5|TRBD2|TRBV20-1
CSAILAGLVNQETQYF
TGCAGTGCTATCCTAGCGGGACTGGTCAACCAAGAGACCCAGTACTTC
>many|TRBJ2-3|.|TRBV18
CASSPGRQSTDTQYF
TGTGCCAGCTCACCCGGGCGGCAGAGCACAGATACGCAGTATTTT
>.|TRBJ1-1|.|TRBV27
CASSLKAENTEAFF
TGTGCCAGCAGTTTAAAGGCAGAGAACACTGAAGCTTTCTTT
>few|TRBJ1-5|TRBD1|TRBV2
CASSESGGRQPQHF
TGTGCCAGCAGTGAGTCAGGGGGCCGGCAGCCCCAGCATTTT
>.|TRBJ1-3|.|TRBV6-1
CASSDLGVSGNTIYF
TGTGCCAGCAGTGATCTTGGGGTCTCTGGAAACACCATATATTTT
>few|TRBJ2-1|.|TRBV7-2
CASSFQGSEQFF
TGTGCCAGCAGCTTCCAGGGTAGTGAGCAGTTCTTC
>few|TRBJ1-2|TRBD1|TRBV5-1
CASRAGTGASPSWTF
TGCGCCAGCAGAGCCGGGACAGGGGCCTCACCCTCATGGACCTTC
>many|TRBJ1-1|.|TRBV7-2
CASSFPRRNTEAFF
TGTGCCAGCAGCTTCCCCCGGCGGAACACTGAAGCTTTCTTT
>many|TRBJ1-5|TRBD1|TRBV3-1
CASSQAGQGGQPQHF
TGTGCCAGCAGCCAAGCGGGACAGGGGGGTCAGCCCCAGCATTTT
>many|TRBJ1-2|.|TRBV7-8
CASSLEFAGANYGYTF
TGTGCCAGCAGCTTAGAATTTGCGGGGGCTAACTATGGCTACACCTTC
>.|TRBJ1-5|.|TRBV10-1
CASLKRARSNQPQHF
TGCGCCAGCCTCAAGCGGGCGCGGAGCAATCAGCCCCAGCATTTT
>.|TRBJ1-5|.|TRBV19
CASITGRGSNQPQHF
TGTGCCAGCATTACAGGGAGAGGCAGCAATCAGCCCCAGCATTTT
>many|TRBJ1-2|.|TRBV2
CASSGQALYGYTF
TGTGCCAGCAGTGGACAGGCCCTCTATGGCTACACCTTC
>many|TRBJ1-1|.|TRBV20-1
CSAHVMNTEAFF
TGCAGTGCTCATGTAATGAACACTGAAGCTTTCTTT
>many|TRBJ2-7|TRBD1|TRBV28
CASSIRGQIPYEQYF
TGTGCCAGCTCAATCCGGGGACAGATACCCTACGAGCAGTACTTC
>many|TRBJ1-6|.|TRBV2
CASSEVSSYNSPLHF
TGTGCCAGCAGTGAAGTGAGCTCCTATAATTCACCCCTCCACTTT
>.|TRBJ1-3|.|TRBV20-1
CSAKGSGNTIYF
TGCAGTGCGAAGGGTTCGGGAAACACCATATATTTT
>.|TRBJ2-5|TRBD1|TRBV9
CASSVVGGDGETQYF
TGTGCCAGCAGCGTAGTAGGGGGCGATGGGGAGACCCAGTACTTC
>.|TRBJ2-7|.|TRBV30
CAWSVAFGGEQYF
TGTGCCTGGAGTGTAGCGTTTGGTGGCGAGCAGTACTTC
>.|TRBJ2-6|.|TRBV15
CATSGRPTGSGANVLTF
TGTGCCACCAGCGGCAGACCCACAGGGTCTGGGGCCAACGTCCTGACTTTC
>.|TRBJ1-2|TRBD1|TRBV7-2
CASSLDQITGEHGYTF
TGTGCCAGCAGCTTAGACCAGATTACAGGGGAACATGGCTACACCTTC
>many|TRBJ2-5|.|TRBV28
CASSPGPSQETQYF
TGTGCCAGCAGTCCAGGGCCGAGCCAAGAGACCCAGTACTTC
>.|TRBJ2-3|TRBD2|TRBV4-1
CASSQKGLAGVDTQYF
TGCGCCAGCAGCCAGAAAGGACTAGCGGGGGTTGATACGCAGTATTTT
>few|TRBJ2-3|TRBD1|TRBV18
CASSPNRGITDTQYF
TGTGCCAGCTCACCCAACAGGGGGATAACAGATACGCAGTATTTT
>many|TRBJ1-1|.|TRBV7-8
CASSFFAGRLNTEAFF
TGTGCCAGCAGCTTCTTCGCAGGACGCCTGAACACTGAAGCTTTCTTT
>many|TRBJ2-2|TRBD1|TRBV30
CASPGQAFTGELFF
TGTGCCTCCCCGGGACAGGCGTTCACCGGGGAGCTGTTTTTT
>few|TRBJ1-1|.|TRBV4-1
CASSQWANTEAFF
TGCGCCAGCAGCCAATGGGCGAACACTGAAGCTTTCTTT
>many|TRBJ2-4|.|TRBV3-1
CASSQDRRAKNIQYF
TGTGCCAGCAGCCAAGACCGGCGGGCCAAAAACATTCAGTACTTC
>.|TRBJ1-4|.|TRBV5-5
CASSFRPLEYEKLFF
TGTGCCAGCAGCTTCAGACCGCTTGAATATGAAAAACTGTTTTTT
>many|TRBJ2-3|.|TRBV28
CASSFPLKGGSTDTQYF
TGTGCCAGCAGTTTCCCACTCAAGGGGGGTTCCACAGATACGCAGTATTTT
>many|TRBJ1-1|.|TRBV27
CASSFQDVRNTEAFF
TGTGCCAGCAGTTTCCAGGATGTACGAAACACTGAAGCTTTCTTT
>few|TRBJ2-1|.|TRBV29-1
CSVEDPGHSTGEQFF
TGCAGCGTTGAAGACCCGGGACATTCAACGGGTGAGCAGTTCTTC
>many|TRBJ2-1|.|TRBV2
CASIRQGISNEQFF
TGTGCCAGCATACGGCAGGGGATAAGTAATGAGCAGTTCTTC
>many|TRBJ2-1|TRBD2|TRBV12-3/TRBV12-4
CASSSASGGNEQFF
TGTGCCAGCAGTTCGGCTAGCGGGGGTAATGAGCAGTTCTTC
>many|TRBJ2-1|TRBD2|TRBV2
CASRTWPSGGNEQFF
TGTGCCAGCAGGACATGGCCTAGCGGGGGGAATGAGCAGTTCTTC
>.|TRBJ2-7|TRBD2|TRBV4-2
CASSQETGGVYEQYF
TGTGCCAGCAGCCAAGAGACCGGGGGGGTTTACGAGCAGTACTTC
>few|TRBJ1-2|.|TRBV7-2
CASSPPNPMQTLDGYTF
TGTGCCAGCAGCCCCCCCAATCCCATGCAGACCCTCGATGGCTACACCTTC
>few|TRBJ1-1|TRBD1|TRBV5-1
CASTPDRMMNTEAFF
TGCGCCAGCACCCCGGACAGGATGATGAACACTGAAGCTTTCTTT
>.|TRBJ1-1|.|TRBV6-6
CASSYGLDTEAFF
TGTGCCAGCAGTTACGGCCTGGACACTGAAGCTTTCTTT
>many|TRBJ1-1|.|TRBV30
CAWSVGVNTEAFF
TGTGCCTGGAGTGTAGGGGTGAACACTGAAGCTTTCTTT
>many|TRBJ2-7|.|TRBV2
CASGPTYEQYF
TGTGCCAGCGGCCCAACCTACGAGCAGTACTTC
>.|TRBJ1-2|.|TRBV4-1
CASSQVGGAQGYGYTF
TGCGCCAGCAGCCAAGTCGGCGGGGCGCAGGGCTATGGCTACACCTTC
>.|TRBJ1-1|.|TRBV19
CASSSQLANTEAFF
TGTGCCAGTAGCTCACAGCTTGCAAACACTGAAGCTTTCTTT
>.|TRBJ1-5|.|TRBV6-2/TRBV6-3
CASSPREALNQPQHF
TGTGCCAGCAGTCCCCGGGAGGCTCTAAATCAGCCCCAGCATTTT
>few|TRBJ2-3|TRBD2|TRBV7-2
CASSLIGRGGYF
TGTGCCAGCAGCTTAATAGGGCGGGGGGGGTATTTT
>few|TRBJ1-5|.|TRBV19
CASTLGEVSNQPQHF
TGTGCCAGTACTCTGGGGGAGGTGAGCAATCAGCCCCAGCATTTT
>once|TRBJ1-6|.|TRBV5-4
CASSTTVGRVNSPLHF
TGTGCCAGCAGCACTACTGTGGGGCGAGTTAATTCACCCCTCCACTTT
>many|TRBJ1-2|TRBD1|TRBV28
CASSRTGRYGYTF
TGTGCCAGCAGTCGGACAGGGCGGTATGGCTACACCTTC
>.|TRBJ2-2|.|TRBV4-1
CASSQEFRDSNTGELFF
TGCGCCAGCAGCCAAGAATTCCGGGACTCGAACACCGGGGAGCTGTTTTTT
>.|TRBJ1-4|.|TRBV6-5
CASSYSFGGNEKLFF
TGTGCCAGCAGTTACTCGTTCGGAGGGAATGAAAAACTGTTTTTT